These 12 T cell receptor beta chains share one sample of origin, sequenced in a study of cytomegalovirus exposure and HLA in healthy donors. A multiplex PCR was run with 60 Vbeta primers and 13 Jbeta primers. Sequencing was performed with immunoSEQ multiplex PCR; in TCRdb, only in-frame clones are kept and a portion is missing. The sample carries 95,000 to 150,000 clones, over 60% recorded once. Sequencing was carried out using PBMCs. Every receptor here comes from a man aged 18 to 29 in good health and CMV-seronegative.

A note on this clone: Other DNA sequences in the sample encode the same CDR3. As DNA, the CDR3 is TGTGCCAGCAGGAAGGACAGGGGGTTGGTCACTGAAGCTTTCTTT. It is translated as CASRKDRGLVTEAFF. The chain combines TRBV6-5 with TRBJ1-1, with 10 positions matching TRBD1. This CDR3 is built from 15 residues. Germline CDR1 reads MNHEY; CDR2 reads SVGAGI. Trimming cost V 6 bases and J 4 bases; bases outside gene matches: 8.

This clone was observed a few times. V and J are TRBV18 and TRBJ2-7, with D possibly matching TRBD2 (6 bases). Germline CDR1 and CDR2: KGHSH and LQKENI. The length of the CDR3 is 16 residues. With 3 bases removed from V and 5 bases from J, the gap between germline ends came to 20 bases. CDR3 protein: CASSPRRPGGSHEQYF. CDR3 coding DNA: TGTGCCAGCTCACCGAGAAGGCCAGGAGGGAGCCACGAGCAGTACTTC.

V gene TRBV7-6 combines with J gene TRBJ1-1, with 12 bases fitting TRBD1. The CDR3 has 16 amino acids. Germline V gene data show CDR1 as SGHVS and CDR2 as FNYEAQ. V dropped 5 bases and J dropped 5; count of bases not matched to a gene: 9. Here the CDR3 reads CASSQPGQGASTEAFF. The CDR3 DNA follows: TGTGCCAGCAGCCAACCGGGACAGGGGGCGTCTACTGAAGCTTTCTTT. The variable domain in full, with the rest retrieved from reference TRBV7-6 and TRBJ1-1, is GAGVSQSPRYKVTKRGQDVALRCDPISGHVSLYWYRQALGQGPEFLTYFNYEAQQDKSGLPNDRFSAERPEGSISTLTIQRTEQRDSAMYRCASSQPGQGASTEAFFGQGTRLTVV.

V is TRBV4-3 and J is TRBJ2-5, with 10 bases lining up with TRBD2. Per germline, CDR1 LGHNA and CDR2 YSLEER. The CDR3 length is 15 residues. V trimming: 1 base; J trimming: 4 bases; junction bases outside the gene matches: 3. The CDR3 here is CASSQGTSGAETQYF. The CDR3 DNA reads as TGCGCCAGCAGCCAAGGGACTAGCGGAGCAGAGACCCAGTACTTC.

The table lists this clone with a few counts. The J gene is TRBJ2-1, the V gene TRBV6-1, with D hard to call. With 8 bases removed from V and 8 bases from J, the gap between germline ends came to 4 bases. CDR1 is MNHNS and CDR2 is SASEGT in the germline V gene. This CDR3 is built from 9 residues. This chain's CDR3 is CASGYEQFF. CDR3 nucleotides: TGTGCCAGCGGCTATGAGCAGTTCTTC.

In this sample, this clone turned up once. Compared with germline, one end of the junction differs, possibly owing to a read error. This chain uses TRBV7-9 with TRBJ2-7; the match to TRBD1 covers 7 bases. This CDR3 has 12 amino acids. Germline CDR1 reads SEHNR; CDR2 reads FQNEAQ (reference sequence). The CDR3 here is CASSFAGTDADF. The DNA for the CDR3 is TGTGCCAGCAGCTTCGCCGGGACAGATGCAGACTTC.

V and J are TRBV5-1 and TRBJ2-1, with 7 bases aligning to TRBD2. Germline loops: CDR1 SGHRS, CDR2 YFSETQ. Trimming took 6 bases from V and 3 from J; bases not matched to a gene: 6. CDR3 length: 14 amino acids. The CDR3 spells CASTPGGGYNEQFF. CDR3 nucleotide sequence: TGCGCCAGCACCCCAGGCGGGGGCTACAATGAGCAGTTCTTC.

The chain uses TRBV9 and TRBJ1-4; 7 nucleotides agree with TRBD1. Trimming removed 1 base from V and 7 bases from J; junction bases left unmatched: 7. The CDR3 consists of 15 residues. Germline V gene data show CDR1 as SGDLS and CDR2 as YYNGEE. CDR3 DNA sequence: TGTGCCAGCAGCGTATCCGGGACAGCTACTGAAAAACTGTTTTTT. It translates to CASSVSGTATEKLFF.

J is TRBJ2-5 and V is TRBV6-5; D may be TRBD1 (5 bases). This CDR3 comprises 13 residues. Germline V gene lookup returns CDR1 MNHEY and CDR2 SVGAGI. With 5 bases removed from V and 9 bases from J, the gap between germline ends came to 16 bases. CDR3 bases: TGTGCCAGCAGTCGACAGCCCTCGAGGCCCCAGTACTTC. It codes for CASSRQPSRPQYF.

Only a few counts were recorded for this clone. V gene TRBV19 combines with J gene TRBJ2-2; TRBD2 matches 8 bases. The CDR3 is 15 amino acids. The junction had 7 bases not matched to a gene; V was cut back by 6 bases and J by 4 bases. Germline lookup yields CDR1 LNHDA and CDR2 SQIVND (reference sequence). The CDR3 loop is CASSLGGAGTGELFF. The CDR3 DNA is TGTGCCAGTAGCCTCGGGGGGGCCGGCACCGGGGAGCTGTTTTTT.

The V call is TRBV6-5, the J call TRBJ1-1; D is undetermined. CDR3 size: 14 residues. Deletions cut 2 bases from V and 2 bases from J, with 9 bases between. Germline CDR1 and CDR2: MNHEY and SVGAGI. The CDR3 DNA reads TGTGCCAGCAGTTACGACTCCCAAAACACTGAAGCTTTCTTT. Protein: CASSYDSQNTEAFF.

The chain links TRBV7-2 to TRBJ2-3; 10 nucleotides align to TRBD2. V gave up 7 bases and J gave up 6 bases; unmatched junction bases: 13. Germline lookup yields CDR1 SGHTA and CDR2 FQGNSA. This CDR3 is built from 16 residues. The CDR3 DNA reads TGTGCCAGCAAAAGGGGAGGAGCGGGAGGGGGCGATACGCAGTATTTT. It yields the protein CASKRGGAGGGDTQYF.